The 10 T cell receptor beta chains listed next were all sequenced from one sample in a study of type 1 and type 2 diabetes patients (dated by TCRdb to 2015 to 2016). The sequencing machine was an Illumina MiSeq. Genomic DNA from sorted T cell subsets served as template for TCRbeta CDR3 amplification. Multiplex PCR with 30 forward and 13 reverse primers amplified the TCRbeta CDR3 region. Using fastp at Q25 and MiXCR, TCRdb reprocessed the public reads and kept productive beta chains. Every distinct CDR3 protein forms one entry, paired with its most common genes and DNA. In this sample the table shows about 250,000 distinct CDR3 sequences, roughly 48% of which occur a single time. The top ten clonotypes cover roughly an eighth of the sample. Sequenced input: peripheral blood mononuclear cells (PBMCs). The source of these receptors is a man aged 18 to 29 with type 2 diabetes.

This clonotype was observed once. The DNA is omitted, as the CDR3 cannot be located on it reliably, and the CDR3 follows TCRdb's listing. This rearrangement joins TRBV19 to TRBJ2-2; the table's D call TRBD1 went unverified against the DNA. The CDR3 length is 14 residues, termini included. The germline V gene has CDR1 LNHDA and CDR2 SQIVND (reference sequence). CDR3 protein: CASTSGQKTGELFF.

This chain uses TRBV6-5 with TRBJ2-7; maybe TRBD2 (5 bases). The V end lost 7 bases, the J end lost 0 bases, and 13 bases lay between the germline ends. Germline V lookup: CDR1 MNHEY, CDR2 SVGAGI. The CDR3 length is 14 residues. The CDR3 spells CASIPWAGSYEQYF. The CDR3 DNA follows: TGTGCCAGCATTCCCTGGGCGGGCTCCTACGAGCAGTACTTC.

This clonotype was counted a few times. This chain uses TRBV10-1 with TRBJ1-1, with D hard to call. The CDR3 consists of 13 residues. From germline, CDR1 is WNHNN and CDR2 SYGVQD (reference sequence). The V end lost 0 bases, the J end lost 5 bases, and 7 bases lay between the germline ends. The chain's CDR3 is CASSESGHTEAFF. DNA of the CDR3: TGCGCCAGCAGTGAGTCGGGTCATACTGAAGCTTTCTTT.

In this sample, this clonotype turned up a few times. The chain couples TRBV2 to TRBJ2-3; no clear D. The CDR3 sequence is 13 residues long. Trimming took 8 bases from V and 4 from J, leaving 13 bases between them. The germline V gene encodes CDR1 SNHLY and CDR2 FYNNEI. The CDR3 region is CASGPFFSDTQYF. Here the CDR3 DNA reads TGTGCCAGCGGACCTTTCTTTTCAGATACGCAGTATTTT.

This chain links TRBV12-3 or TRBV12-4 with TRBJ2-5; no definite D call. The CDR3 is made up of 11 amino acids. V lost 2 bases, J lost 7 bases, and 5 bases lay in between. CDR3 sequence: CASSLIGTQYF. The CDR3 DNA is TGTGCCAGCAGTTTAATAGGGACCCAGTACTTC.

There are a few counts of this clonotype. The chain recombines TRBV19 with TRBJ2-7, with D possibly matching TRBD1 (5 bases). Germline CDR1 is LNHDA and CDR2 is SQIVND (reference sequence). Trimming cost V 3 bases and J 2 bases, with 8 bases left between them. The CDR3 has 13 residues. In DNA form, the CDR3 reads TGTGCCAGTAGTATGCAGGGTCCCTACGAGCAGTACTTC. Amino acids: CASSMQGPYEQYF.

The chain combines TRBV5-1 with TRBJ1-2; D not certain. The V end was cut by 1 base, the J end by 7 bases, with 17 bases between. This CDR3 has 15 amino acids. Germline loops: CDR1 SGHRS, CDR2 YFSETQ. The CDR3 loop is CASSLSFKGLSGYTF. CDR3 coding DNA: TGCGCCAGCAGCTTGAGTTTTAAGGGTTTGTCTGGCTACACCTTC.

On this clonotype: A read error may account for a junction end that differs from germline. V and J are TRBV6-4 and TRBJ2-2; D remains ambiguous. Germline CDR1 reads MRHNA; CDR2 reads SNTAGT. The CDR3 is 13 amino acids. CDR3 DNA: TGTGCCACCAGTGGCAGAAACACCGGGGAGCTGTTTTTT. Encoded protein: CATSGRNTGELFF.

J is TRBJ1-2 and V is TRBV12-3 or TRBV12-4, with D perhaps TRBD1 (5 bases). This CDR3 region has 15 residues. V lost 3 bases and J lost 3, with 14 bases in between. CDR3 sequence: CASSFGQGLYYGYTF. The CDR3 nucleotides are TGTGCCAGCAGTTTTGGCCAGGGACTATACTATGGCTACACCTTC.

The J gene is TRBJ1-1, the V gene TRBV20-1; D not certain. Germline V gives CDR1 DFQATT, CDR2 SNEGSKA (reference sequence). The V and J ends lost 1 base and 3 bases respectively, with 18 bases between them. CDR3 length equals 16 residues. The chain's CDR3 is CSARVLWRGRDTEAFF. The CDR3 nucleotides read TGCAGTGCTAGAGTGCTTTGGCGGGGAAGGGACACTGAAGCTTTCTTT.